This is a list of T cell receptor beta chains from one sample in a study of cytomegalovirus exposure and HLA in healthy donors. The data were produced by immunoSEQ multiplex PCR, yet TCRdb's version contains in-frame clones alone and is incomplete. The data contain approximately 160,000 clones, approximately 81% of them seen just once; the ten biggest clones take up about 9.4%. The sequencing input was PBMCs. The receptors come from a man aged 25-45 years in good health and CMV-seropositive. Both conserved end residues are part of each CDR3. The D gene is left open where the match is weak. Not every row has a clone size; where given, it reads once, few, many or a size class.

j_call,d_call,v_call,clone_size,cdr3_aa,cdr3_nt
TRBJ2-5,TRBD2,TRBV5-4,-,CASSLASGSQETQYF,TGTGCCAGCAGCTTGGCTAGCGGGAGCCAAGAGACCCAGTACTTC
TRBJ2-7,TRBD2,TRBV4-1,-,CASSQDHLAGEQYF,TGCGCCAGCAGCCAAGATCACCTAGCGGGAGAGCAGTACTTC
TRBJ2-5,TRBD1,TRBV29-1,-,CSVDSGQGGETQYF,TGCAGCGTTGACTCGGGACAGGGAGGAGAGACCCAGTACTTC
TRBJ1-4,-,TRBV7-9,many,CASSPPLAVVEKLFF,TGTGCCAGCAGCCCCCCTCTCGCGGTTGTAGAAAAACTGTTTTTT
TRBJ1-1,-,TRBV5-6,few,CASSPLQGRATEAFF,TGTGCCAGCAGCCCTTTACAGGGAAGGGCCACTGAAGCTTTCTTT
TRBJ2-7,-,TRBV28,-,CASSLSRYEQYF,TGTGCCAGCAGTTTATCGCGCTACGAGCAGTACTTC
TRBJ1-5,-,TRBV19,-,CASGLGRPQHF,TGTGCCAGCGGTTTGGGGCGGCCCCAGCATTTT
TRBJ1-5,-,TRBV9,-,CASSVGDSNQPQHF,TGTGCCAGCAGCGTCGGAGATAGCAATCAGCCCCAGCATTTT
TRBJ2-3,-,TRBV29-1,-,CSVGYSGIQSVDTQYF,TGCAGCGTTGGGTACAGCGGAATTCAGTCTGTGGACACGCAGTATTTT
TRBJ1-1,-,TRBV30,-,CAWSAGETEAFF,TGTGCCTGGAGTGCAGGGGAAACTGAAGCTTTCTTT
TRBJ2-2,-,TRBV5-1,once,CASRVNTGELFF,TGCGCCTCCAGGGTGAACACCGGGGAGCTGTTTTTT
TRBJ2-3,-,TRBV28,-,CASSLSGADTQYF,TGTGCCAGCAGTTTATCGGGTGCAGATACGCAGTATTTT
TRBJ2-2,-,TRBV15,-,CATSIIGAGGELFF,TGTGCCACCAGCATAATTGGGGCCGGCGGGGAGCTGTTTTTT
TRBJ1-2,-,TRBV5-1,-,CASSFESPGDAGYTF,TGCGCCAGCAGCTTTGAGTCGCCGGGTGATGCTGGCTACACCTTC
TRBJ2-5,TRBD2,TRBV13,-,CASSLALAGVGETQYF,TGTGCCAGCAGCTTAGCGCTAGCGGGAGTGGGAGAGACCCAGTACTTC
TRBJ2-7,TRBD2,TRBV29-1,-,CSVARTSTYEQYF,TGCAGCGTTGCAAGGACTAGTACCTACGAGCAGTACTTC
TRBJ1-5,TRBD1,TRBV19,once,CASSTGQGPSQPQHF,TGTGCCAGTAGTACGGGACAGGGCCCAAGTCAGCCCCAGCATTTT
TRBJ2-2,TRBD2,TRBV5-1,once,CASIATSGVSGELFF,TGCGCCAGCATCGCTACTAGCGGGGTGTCCGGGGAGCTGTTTTTT
TRBJ2-3,TRBD2,TRBV6-1,-,CANQRGGRDTQYF,TGTGCCAACCAGCGGGGGGGCAGAGATACGCAGTATTTT
TRBJ2-2,-,TRBV7-8,-,CASSLDQAGELFF,TGTGCCAGCAGCTTAGATCAGGCCGGGGAGCTGTTTTTT
TRBJ1-5,TRBD1,TRBV7-9,-,CASSQGTGATDSNQPQHF,TGTGCCAGCAGCCAAGGGACAGGGGCGACTGATAGCAATCAGCCCCAGCATTTT